These T cell receptor beta chains were read from a single sample in a study of T cell responses to AZD1222 COVID-19 vaccine. The repertoire was sequenced with immunoSEQ multiplex PCR; TCRdb's copy has only in-frame clones and lacks some. The table lists some 150,000 clones, about 87% of them singletons. Sequenced material: peripheral blood, taken 28 days after the second dose of the MenACWY control vaccine. All receptors come from an adult who received the MenACWY meningococcal vaccine as a control. Both conserved end residues are part of each CDR3. D genes are given only for firm matches. Size values are once, few and many counts, or a class for expanded clones, and some rows have none.

D: .
V: TRBV29-1
size: few
J: TRBJ1-4
DNA: TGCAGCGCCCGACAGAGTAATGAAAAACTGTTTTTT
CDR3: CSARQSNEKLFF

D: TRBD1
V: TRBV5-6
size: .
J: TRBJ2-7
DNA: TGTGCCAGCAGCAAACGGGACAGCTACGAGCAGTACTTC
CDR3: CASSKRDSYEQYF

D: TRBD1
V: TRBV18
size: .
J: TRBJ2-1
DNA: TGTGCCAGCTCACCATTTGAATTGACAGGGTCCTACAATGAGCAGTTCTTC
CDR3: CASSPFELTGSYNEQFF

D: .
V: TRBV28
size: .
J: TRBJ1-2
DNA: TGTGCCAGCAGTGAGAACAGGCGGCCTCTTTGGGGCTACACCTTC
CDR3: CASSENRRPLWGYTF

D: TRBD2
V: TRBV12-5
size: .
J: TRBJ2-2
DNA: TGTGCTAGTGGTTTGGTTGGGGGAGGGTCCCTCACCGGGGAGCTGTTTTTT
CDR3: CASGLVGGGSLTGELFF

D: TRBD1
V: TRBV5-4
size: .
J: TRBJ2-5
DNA: TGTGCCAGCAGCTTTTGGGACAGAGGGGAGACCCAGTACTTC
CDR3: CASSFWDRGETQYF

D: TRBD1
V: TRBV28
size: once
J: TRBJ1-2
DNA: TGTGCCAGCAGCCGAGTCACCGGGACAGTCCACTATGGCTACACCTTC
CDR3: CASSRVTGTVHYGYTF

D: TRBD1
V: TRBV28
size: .
J: TRBJ1-2
DNA: TGTGCCAGCAGACCTCCCGGGACAGGGCACAACTATGGCTACACCTTC
CDR3: CASRPPGTGHNYGYTF

D: TRBD1
V: TRBV28
size: .
J: TRBJ2-2
DNA: TGTGCCAGCAGTTCGGGACAGGTTTCTACCGGGGAGCTGTTTTTT
CDR3: CASSSGQVSTGELFF

D: TRBD1
V: TRBV28
size: .
J: TRBJ2-7
DNA: TGTGCCAGCAGAATGGACAGGGGAGTCCACGAGCAGTACTTC
CDR3: CASRMDRGVHEQYF

D: .
V: TRBV5-1
size: .
J: TRBJ1-3
DNA: TGCGCCAGCAGCCCAGTATACAGTTACTCTGGAAACACCATATATTTT
CDR3: CASSPVYSYSGNTIYF

D: .
V: TRBV28
size: .
J: TRBJ1-6
DNA: TGTGCCAGCAGTTCCGAGACAGGCCTTAATTCACCCCTCCACTTT
CDR3: CASSSETGLNSPLHF

D: TRBD1
V: TRBV7-9
size: .
J: TRBJ1-5
DNA: TGTGCCAGCAGCTCACAGGGGGGGGTTTTATCCGATCAGCCCCAGCATTTT
CDR3: CASSSQGGVLSDQPQHF

D: TRBD2
V: TRBV28
size: .
J: TRBJ2-7
DNA: TGTGCCAGCAGCTCTAGCGGGAGTTTGAACGAGCAGTACTTC
CDR3: CASSSSGSLNEQYF

D: TRBD2
V: TRBV24-1
size: .
J: TRBJ2-1
DNA: TGTGCCACCAGTGTACCTAGCGGGGGCTCACCCGTACACAATGAGCAGTTCTTC
CDR3: CATSVPSGGSPVHNEQFF

D: TRBD2
V: TRBV19
size: .
J: TRBJ2-7
DNA: TGTGCCAGTACTCCCGGGACTAGCGGTACCTACGAGCAGTACTTC
CDR3: CASTPGTSGTYEQYF

D: .
V: TRBV6-5
size: .
J: TRBJ1-1
DNA: TGTGCCAGCAGTTTCCCGGGGAAGAACACTGAAGCTTTCTTT
CDR3: CASSFPGKNTEAFF

D: .
V: TRBV6-5
size: .
J: TRBJ1-1
DNA: TGTGCCAGCAGTTACGTCGGGGGCCCAACTCGAGCTTTCTTT
CDR3: CASSYVGGPTRAFF

D: .
V: TRBV15
size: .
J: TRBJ2-5
DNA: TGTGCCACCAGCAGAGATAGGGGATGGGAGACCCAGTACTTC
CDR3: CATSRDRGWETQYF

D: TRBD1
V: TRBV4-3
size: .
J: TRBJ1-3
DNA: TGCGCCAGCAGCCTGGGACAGCCTGGGGGCTCTGGAAACACCATATATTTT
CDR3: CASSLGQPGGSGNTIYF

D: .
V: TRBV14
size: .
J: TRBJ2-7
DNA: TGTGCCAGCAGCCATCACCCCCGGGAGCCTTCCTACGAGCAGTACTTC
CDR3: CASSHHPREPSYEQYF

D: .
V: TRBV12-5
size: .
J: TRBJ2-1
DNA: TGTGCTAGTGTAAGTCCTGACAACAATGAGCAGTTCTTC
CDR3: CASVSPDNNEQFF

D: .
V: TRBV30
size: .
J: TRBJ1-2
DNA: TGTGCCTGGAGTAGGGTCGGCTATGGCTACACCTTC
CDR3: CAWSRVGYGYTF

D: .
V: TRBV6-5
size: .
J: TRBJ2-5
DNA: TGTGCCAGCAGTTACTCGGGGACCCAGTACTTC
CDR3: CASSYSGTQYF

D: TRBD2
V: TRBV10-2
size: .
J: TRBJ2-7
DNA: TGCGCCAGCAGTTCCCCTGACTTTAGCGGGAGACGCTCCTACGAGCAGTACTTC
CDR3: CASSSPDFSGRRSYEQYF

D: .
V: TRBV5-4
size: few
J: TRBJ2-1
DNA: TGTGCCAGCAGCTTGGAGAGGATCTCCTACAATGAGCAGTTCTTC
CDR3: CASSLERISYNEQFF